This T cell receptor beta chain originates from a study of T cell changes during pregnancy in multiple sclerosis. The CDR3 runs 13 residues. Germline CDR1 reads MNHNY; CDR2 reads SVGAGI (reference sequence). V trimming: 8 bases; J trimming: 8 bases; junction bases outside the gene matches: 9. The data were produced by immunoSEQ multiplex PCR, yet TCRdb's version contains in-frame clones alone and is incomplete. The data contain 30,000 to 40,000 clones, 90% of them seen just once; the ten biggest clones take up around 0.48%. The sample was CD4+ T cells from peripheral blood mononuclear cells, taken in the first trimester of pregnancy. This receptor was identified in a female donor in good health, enrolled as a control in a pregnancy study. The chain employs TRBV6-6 and TRBJ1-1; 9 nucleotides line up with TRBD1. The CDR3 is CASLRGQGAEAFF. Here the CDR3 DNA reads TGTGCCAGCTTACGGGGACAGGGAGCCGAAGCTTTCTTT.